This T cell receptor beta chain was documented in a study of T-cell memory formation after mild COVID-19. Study results and limitations: Still unconfirmed is whether the second-wave clones peaking on day 37 recognized SARS-CoV-2.

TCRdb called the 5' RACE reads again in MiXCR, with one record for every CDR3 protein. The sample contains fewer than 250,000 distinct CDR3 sequences, around 26% of which appear only once. Concerning this clonotype itself: The antigen remains undetermined.

The length of the CDR3 is 14 residues. V was trimmed by 2 bases and J by 2 bases, leaving 10 bases between them. The V gene's germline CDR1 is MNHEY and CDR2 SVGEGT. This chain uses TRBV6-2 or TRBV6-3 with TRBJ2-7; the D gene is possibly TRBD2 (6 bases). This clonotype was obtained from an adult woman who had mild COVID-19 (a few samples of this study predate the infection). Cell type and time point are not known. The sample comprised PBMCs or a T cell subset sorted from them (not recorded which). In nucleotides, the CDR3 is TGTGCCAGCAGTTACGTAGCGGCCACCTACGAGCAGTACTTC. It translates to CASSYVAATYEQYF.